The 27 T cell receptor beta chains below all came from one sample that was sequenced in a study of patients and donors after allogeneic stem cell transplantation. A single record per CDR3 protein comes from TCRdb applying MiXCR to the RT-PCR reads. Here the sample spans 200,000 to 250,000 distinct CDR3 sequences, 13% to 15% being singletons. The sequencing sample was made of blood, either unsorted or a sorted T cell fraction (not recorded which). These receptors originate from a human donor who was either an allogeneic HSCT recipient or a stem cell or donor lymphocyte infusion donor (not recorded which). It is not recorded whose cells these are; they may come from a transplant donor.

The rearrangement uses TRBV19 and TRBJ2-3; 10 bases line up with TRBD2. This CDR3 spans 16 amino acids. Germline trimming cut 1 base from V and 6 bases from J; bases unmatched to any gene: 7. Germline CDR1 and CDR2: LNHDA and SQIVND (reference sequence). Here the CDR3 DNA reads TGTGCCAGTAGTATAGGTAGCGGGAGGCAAATGGATACGCAGTATTTT. This translates into CASSIGSGRQMDTQYF. Full variable domain (remainder filled in from reference TRBV19 and TRBJ2-3): DGGITQSPKYLFRKEGQNVTLSCEQNLNHDAMYWYRQDPGQGLRLIYYSQIVNDFQKGDIAEGYSVSREKKESFPLTVTSAQKNPTAFYLCASSIGSGRQMDTQYFGPGTRLTVL.

This clonotype occurred a few times. The chain is built from TRBV18 and TRBJ1-2; D unresolved. V was pared by 0 bases and J by 2 bases, with 10 bases between. This CDR3 has 15 residues. Germline values: CDR1 KGHSH, CDR2 LQKENI. Here the CDR3 reads CASSPPADQNYGYTF. CDR3 DNA sequence: TGTGCCAGCTCACCACCCGCAGATCAAAACTATGGCTACACCTTC.

This clonotype was counted a few times. The chain carries TRBV20-1 and TRBJ1-1; 10 nucleotides align to TRBD1. This CDR3 comprises 13 residues. The germline gives CDR1 DFQATT, CDR2 SNEGSKA (reference sequence). Trimming cost V 3 bases and J 4 bases; bases outside gene matches: 2. DNA of the CDR3: TGCAGTGCTAGGACAGGGGGCCCCACTGAAGCTTTCTTT. Protein: CSARTGGPTEAFF.

This clonotype was recorded at least ten times. The chain employs TRBV7-2 and TRBJ2-1, with 8 bases matching TRBD1. The germline V gene encodes CDR1 SGHTA and CDR2 FQGNSA. This CDR3 is 15 amino acids long. The ends lost 0 bases at V and 4 bases at J; junction bases unmatched: 2. The CDR3 is CASSLARGLYNEQFF. The CDR3 region has the DNA TGTGCCAGCAGCTTAGCCAGGGGGCTTTACAATGAGCAGTTCTTC.

This clonotype has only a few counts. The chain recombines TRBV20-1 with TRBJ2-3; the D call may be TRBD1 or TRBD2 (5 bases each). Germline lookup yields CDR1 DFQATT and CDR2 SNEGSKA (reference sequence). This CDR3 comprises 12 residues. Trimming removed 3 bases at V and 2 bases at J, with 6 bases between. CDR3 sequence: CSARGTTDTQYF. The CDR3 nucleotides read TGCAGTGCTAGGGGGACCACAGATACGCAGTATTTT.

This chain links TRBV10-3 with TRBJ1-1; D possibly corresponds to TRBD1 (5 bases). The CDR3 is 15 residues long. Germline V CDR1 and CDR2: ENHRY, SYGVKD. Trimming took off 9 bases at V and 0 bases at J, with 17 bases between the two ends. The CDR3, as DNA: TGTGCCATTGCAAGGGGTCCCCCTTTGAACACTGAAGCTTTCTTT. Translated: CAIARGPPLNTEAFF.

This chain joins TRBV4-1 and TRBJ2-2, with a weak D call TRBD1 (5 bases). Per the germline V gene, CDR1 is MGHRA and CDR2 is YSYEKL. With 4 bases removed from V and 6 bases from J, the gap between germline ends came to 12 bases. The CDR3 has 14 amino acids. This chain's CDR3 is CASSLQGRAGELFF. The DNA of the CDR3 is TGCGCCAGCAGCCTTCAGGGTCGAGCCGGGGAGCTGTTTTTT.

The gene calls are TRBV5-6 and TRBJ2-5; D uncertain. This CDR3 comprises 15 residues. With 4 bases removed from V and 0 bases from J, the gap between germline ends came to 13 bases. Germline V gene sequence: CDR1 SGHDT, CDR2 YYEEEE. CDR3 residues: CASSPQWKYQETQYF. CDR3 sequence (DNA): TGTGCCAGCAGCCCTCAGTGGAAGTACCAAGAGACCCAGTACTTC.

The chain recombines TRBV6-5 with TRBJ2-5, with D perhaps assigned TRBD1 or TRBD2 (5 bases each). CDR1 and CDR2 (germline): MNHEY, SVGAGI. This CDR3 region has 15 residues. The V end lost 2 bases, the J end lost 2 bases, and 12 bases lay between the germline ends. The CDR3 nucleotides read TGTGCCAGCAGTTACCACGGGACGGCTCAAGAGACCCAGTACTTC. Protein sequence: CASSYHGTAQETQYF.

The chain links TRBV10-2 to TRBJ2-3; 7 bases fit TRBD2. Germline CDR1 WSHSY, CDR2 SAAADI. After removal of 6 bases from V and 1 base from J, the junction contained 4 bases not matched to a gene. This CDR3 region has 14 residues. CDR3 region: CASSPTSRTDTQYF. The DNA of the CDR3 is TGCGCCAGCAGCCCGACTAGCCGCACAGATACGCAGTATTTT.

This clonotype was found a few times. V gene TRBV20-1 combines with J gene TRBJ1-2, with D unresolved. The V end lost 2 bases, the J end lost 8 bases, and 12 bases lay between the germline ends. CDR3 size: 12 residues. The germline V gene encodes CDR1 DFQATT and CDR2 SNEGSKA (reference sequence). In DNA, the CDR3 is TGCAGTGCTAGATTCCCCCCCTGGGGCTACACCTTC. Its translation: CSARFPPWGYTF.

The rearrangement joins TRBV27 to TRBJ1-2, with 8 positions matching TRBD1. Germline trimming cut 6 bases from V and 4 bases from J; bases unmatched to any gene: 10. There are 15 residues in the CDR3. Germline CDR1 reads MNHEY; CDR2 reads SMNVEV (reference sequence). The CDR3 sequence: CASRSSTGGPYGYTF. The CDR3 DNA sequence: TGTGCCAGCAGGTCATCTACAGGGGGTCCCTATGGCTACACCTTC.

The V gene is TRBV4-3, the J gene TRBJ2-2, with 11 bases identical to TRBD2. J lost 7 bases, V lost 4 bases, and 8 bases had no gene match. The CDR3 consists of 16 residues. CDR1 LGHNA and CDR2 YSLEER come from the germline V gene. CDR3 nucleotides: TGCGCCAGCAGCCCCCAAGGGGGACTAGCGGTCGGGGAGCTGTTTTTT. It yields the protein CASSPQGGLAVGELFF.

This chain joins TRBV28 and TRBJ2-5; possibly TRBD1 for D (6 bases). The CDR3 totals 15 residues. Germline assignment: CDR1 MDHEN and CDR2 SYDVKM. The V and J ends lost 4 bases and 2 bases respectively, with 14 bases between them. The CDR3 spells CASSSPSGVQETQYF. CDR3 nucleotides: TGTGCCAGCAGTTCCCCCTCAGGGGTACAAGAGACCCAGTACTTC.

V usage is TRBV11-2 and J usage is TRBJ1-6, with D hard to call. Between the trimmed V and J ends, which lost 1 base and 12 bases, there was a span of 13 bases. This CDR3 is 14 amino acids long. The germline V gene has CDR1 SGHAT and CDR2 FQNNGV. The CDR3 nucleotides are TGTGCCAGCAGCTTAGGTGACTCCCTTGGACCCCTCCACTTT. Its protein product is CASSLGDSLGPLHF.

The rearrangement joins TRBV4-3 to TRBJ1-4; D remains unclear. The ends were cut back, 4 bases at V and 8 bases at J, with 17 bases in the middle. Germline CDR1 reads LGHNA; CDR2 reads YSLEER. This CDR3 spans 15 amino acids. The CDR3 sequence is CASSPGIGWEEKLFF. DNA of the CDR3: TGCGCCAGCAGCCCGGGGATAGGCTGGGAAGAAAAACTGTTTTTT.

At least ten counts were recorded for this clonotype. This rearrangement joins TRBV2 to TRBJ1-1; tentative D call: TRBD1 (5 bases). The CDR3 contains 14 residues. Germline assignment: CDR1 SNHLY and CDR2 FYNNEI. V was shortened by 6 bases and J by 3 bases, with 14 bases between the two germline ends. The CDR3 is CASRKTATYTEAFF. The CDR3 region has the DNA TGTGCCAGCAGGAAGACAGCAACATACACTGAAGCTTTCTTT.

The rearrangement uses TRBV7-8 and TRBJ2-7; a possible D gene is TRBD1 (5 bases). V was clipped by 5 bases and J by 3 bases, with 11 bases between them. Germline CDR1 is SGHVS and CDR2 is FQNEAQ. There are 13 residues in the CDR3. The CDR3: CASSTGQFYEQYF. The CDR3 bases are TGTGCCAGCAGCACCGGACAATTCTACGAGCAGTACTTC. Full variable domain (outside the CDR3, taken from reference TRBV7-8 and TRBJ2-7): GAGVSQSPRYKVAKRGQDVALRCDPISGHVSLFWYQQALGQGPEFLTYFQNEAQLDKSGLPSDRFFAERPEGSVSTLKIQRTQQEDSAVYLCASSTGQFYEQYFGPGTRLTVT.

There are many counts of this clonotype. The J gene is TRBJ1-1, the V gene TRBV5-1, with a tentative D call TRBD1 (6 bases). This CDR3 spans 14 amino acids. The V and J ends lost 0 bases and 3 bases respectively, with 9 bases between them. CDR1 SGHRS and CDR2 YFSETQ come from the germline V gene. The CDR3 sequence: CASSLAGDDTEAFF. As DNA, the CDR3 is TGCGCCAGCAGCTTGGCAGGGGATGACACTGAAGCTTTCTTT.

This clonotype was observed at least ten times. The rearrangement uses TRBV20-1 and TRBJ1-4; TRBD1 matches at 8 bases. Germline CDR1 and CDR2: DFQATT and SNEGSKA (reference sequence). The CDR3 has 16 residues. Losses at the gene ends were 0 bases for V and 1 base for J; bases not matched to a gene: 4. The CDR3 sequence: CSARDGRGRTNEKLFF. DNA for the CDR3: TGCAGTGCTAGAGATGGCAGGGGGCGAACTAATGAAAAACTGTTTTTT.

This clonotype was observed at least ten times. The chain has TRBV5-6 and TRBJ2-3; D is unclear. Germline assignment: CDR1 SGHDT and CDR2 YYEEEE. Trimming pared 1 base from V and 1 base from J, leaving 19 bases between. The CDR3 runs to 18 residues. Written as DNA, the CDR3 is TGTGCCAGCAGCTTGCCCCCCTGGTCCGCCCAAGGCACAGATACGCAGTATTTT. It codes for CASSLPPWSAQGTDTQYF.

This clonotype was found many times. This chain connects TRBV5-1 to TRBJ2-5; the match to TRBD2 covers 10 bases. Looked up from germline, CDR1 is SGHRS and CDR2 is YFSETQ. The CDR3 is 15 residues long. V was clipped by 2 bases and J by 2 bases; unmatched bases: 3. CDR3 nucleotides: TGCGCCAGCAGCTTAGCGGGGGGGCGACAAGAGACCCAGTACTTC. Translated: CASSLAGGRQETQYF.

This clonotype has a handful of counts. One end of the junction varies from germline; a read error may be responsible. V usage is TRBV7-7 and J usage is TRBJ1-4, with no clear D. The CDR3 has 11 amino acids. CDR1 and CDR2 (germline): SSHAT, FNYEAQ (reference sequence). The CDR3 region is CASTPKEKLFF. The CDR3 coding sequence is TGTGCTAGCACCCCCAAAGAAAAACTGTTTTTT.

This clonotype was picked up many times. V and J are TRBV12-3 or TRBV12-4 and TRBJ1-2; D ambiguous. The CDR3 spans 12 residues. Trimming removed 6 bases from V and 0 bases from J, with 5 bases in between. The CDR3 reads CASRHPNYGYTF. DNA for the CDR3: TGTGCCAGCAGGCACCCTAACTATGGCTACACCTTC.

The V call is TRBV10-3, the J call TRBJ2-1; D may match TRBD1 or TRBD2 (5 bases each). Germline CDR1 and CDR2: ENHRY and SYGVKD. This CDR3 has 14 amino acids. Trimming pared 0 bases from V and 8 bases from J, leaving 11 bases between. The CDR3 loop is CAISESGREYEQFF. In DNA, the CDR3 is TGTGCCATCAGTGAGTCAGGCAGGGAGTATGAGCAGTTCTTC.

The V gene is TRBV7-8, the J gene TRBJ2-5, with 8 bases that match TRBD1. The V gene's germline CDR1 is SGHVS and CDR2 FQNEAQ. This CDR3 region has 15 residues. V lost 0 bases to trimming and J lost 5 bases; unmatched junction nucleotides: 5. In nucleotides, the CDR3 is TGTGCCAGCAGCTTAGCAACACAGGGGGTGGAGACCCAGTACTTC. This gives the protein CASSLATQGVETQYF.

V usage is TRBV20-1 and J usage is TRBJ1-1; 7 bases map to TRBD1. Germline trimming cut 5 bases from V and 5 bases from J; bases unmatched to any gene: 5. Looked up from germline, CDR1 is DFQATT and CDR2 is SNEGSKA (reference sequence). This CDR3 comprises 12 residues. CDR3 nucleotides: TGCAGTGCTCCAAAACAGGGGACTGAAGCTTTCTTT. This codes for CSAPKQGTEAFF.